These T cell receptor beta chains were read from a single sample in a study of neurological immune-mediated disorders. Via MiXCR, TCRdb re-called the 5' RACE reads, giving one row per CDR3 protein. The sample holds fewer than 20,000 distinct CDR3 sequences, roughly 14% seen once. Material for sequencing was PBMCs. Receptors were obtained from a man in his 60s with HTLV-1-associated myelopathy (HAM/TSP). Both conserved end residues are part of each CDR3. The D gene is left open where the match is weak.

J gene	D gene	V gene	CDR3 protein
TRBJ1-5	.	TRBV6-2/TRBV6-3	CVSTVTSNQTQHF
TRBJ1-5	.	TRBV4-2	CASSRDLQGWGQPQHF
TRBJ2-2	TRBD2	TRBV20-1	CSARDLTSGDGGELFF
TRBJ2-5	.	TRBV5-1	CASSSTSSGETQYF
TRBJ1-5	.	TRBV7-2	CASSLWARADISNQPQHF
TRBJ2-7	.	TRBV20-1	CSARPLDRQYEQYF
TRBJ2-2	.	TRBV5-1	CASSLQGGNTGELFF
TRBJ1-1	.	TRBV5-1	CASTPRENTEAFF
TRBJ1-3	TRBD1	TRBV5-1	CASSGGQGGGNTIYF
TRBJ2-3	.	TRBV5-1	CASSPGLSTDTQYF
TRBJ1-1	TRBD1	TRBV20-1	CSAFRGGLSNTEAFF
TRBJ2-7	.	TRBV20-1	CSGKEGPSYYEQYF
TRBJ1-1	.	TRBV5-1	CASKPAGGTEAFF
TRBJ2-5	TRBD1	TRBV7-9	CASSPDRGGTQYF
TRBJ2-2	.	TRBV12-3/TRBV12-4	CASSYTRPGALFF
TRBJ1-6	TRBD1	TRBV6-5	CAIRTGVSPLHF
TRBJ2-4	.	TRBV11-2	CASSPDIAKNIQYF
TRBJ1-2	.	TRBV2	CASSDPAYNYGYTF